The 27 T cell receptor beta chains listed next were all sequenced from one sample in a study of blood T cell repertoires in COVID-19 (TCRdb year 2020). Library prep was done by the immunoSEQ multiplex PCR assay. Not all clones reach the TCRdb copy of this immuneACCESS table, which keeps in-frame sequences only. Checked studies attribute under half of the gap to unresolved V genes and leave the rest unexplained. For this sample the table gives about 170,000 clones, of which around 80% were detected only once. Clones ranked in the top ten supply approximately 18% of the sample. The sample consisted of peripheral blood. These receptors originate from a woman aged 70-85 years who had recovered from COVID-19.

V is TRBV5-4 and J is TRBJ1-1, with unresolved D. Germline assignment: CDR1 SGHNT and CDR2 YYREEE (reference sequence). The CDR3 sequence is 14 residues long. V lost 4 bases and J lost 1, with 11 bases in between. As DNA, the CDR3 is TGTGCCAGCAGCACCCTTTCTAAGAACACTGAAGCTTTCTTT. Residues: CASSTLSKNTEAFF.

The chain uses TRBV28 and TRBJ2-7; tentatively, D is TRBD2 (6 bases). The ends were cut back, 4 bases at V and 2 bases at J, with 15 bases in the middle. The CDR3 is 15 residues long. The germline gives CDR1 MDHEN, CDR2 SYDVKM. CDR3 nucleotide sequence: TGTGCCAGCAGTTCTGGAGGGAGCACCACCTACGAGCAGTACTTC. Translation gives CASSSGGSTTYEQYF.

The V gene is TRBV5-1, the J gene TRBJ2-5; 9 bases line up with TRBD2. Germline V CDR1 and CDR2: SGHRS, YFSETQ. The CDR3 is made up of 16 amino acids. The trim removed 4 bases at V and 4 bases at J, leaving 11 bases unmatched. CDR3 region: CASSPGIAGVGETQYF. The CDR3 DNA follows: TGCGCCAGCAGCCCCGGGATAGCGGGAGTGGGAGAGACCCAGTACTTC.

The V gene is TRBV19, the J gene TRBJ1-2, with 10 nucleotides matching TRBD1. This CDR3 region has 14 residues. V shed 7 bases, J shed 2 bases, and the junction held 4 bases outside the gene matches. CDR1 and CDR2 (germline): LNHDA, SQIVND (reference sequence). The DNA of the CDR3 is TGTGCCAGTAACCGGGACAGGGGCAACTATGGCTACACCTTC. Translation: CASNRDRGNYGYTF.

V and J are TRBV7-9 and TRBJ1-3, with 8 bases identical to TRBD1. The CDR3 totals 16 residues. Per the germline V gene, CDR1 is SEHNR and CDR2 is FQNEAQ (reference sequence). V lost 5 bases to trimming and J lost 0 bases; unmatched junction nucleotides: 6. CDR3 loop: CASSPDRASSGNTIYF. CDR3 nucleotides: TGTGCCAGCAGCCCGGACAGGGCCAGCTCTGGAAACACCATATATTTT.

The rearrangement uses TRBV18 and TRBJ2-3; no clear D gene. Trimming cost V 0 bases and J 8 bases, with 12 bases left between them. This CDR3 comprises 14 residues. CDR1 and CDR2 (germline): KGHSH, LQKENI. This chain's CDR3 is CASSPPSQSTTQYF. CDR3 in DNA: TGTGCCAGCTCACCACCGTCTCAGTCAACTACGCAGTATTTT. The full variable domain, with the rest looked up from reference TRBV18 and TRBJ2-3, is NAGVMQNPRHLVRRRGQEARLRCSPMKGHSHVYWYRQLPEEGLKFMVYLQKENIIDESGMPKERFSAEFPKEGPSILRIQQVVRGDSAAYFCASSPPSQSTTQYFGPGTRLTVL.

The V gene is TRBV10-3, the J gene TRBJ2-5, with 7 bases that match TRBD1. With V trimmed by 6 bases and J by 6 bases, 7 bases remained unmatched. In germline, CDR1 is ENHRY, CDR2 SYGVKD. The CDR3 has 13 amino acids. The CDR3 reads CAISGTGEKTQYF. CDR3 DNA sequence: TGTGCCATCAGCGGCACAGGGGAGAAGACCCAGTACTTC.

This clone has just a few counts. This chain connects TRBV4-1 to TRBJ2-5, with TRBD2 identical over 8 bases. Germline lookup yields CDR1 MGHRA and CDR2 YSYEKL. This CDR3 region has 14 residues. Trimming took 4 bases from V and 5 from J; bases not matched to a gene: 6. DNA for the CDR3: TGCGCCAGCAGCCCGCGGGGGGCCGGTGAGACCCAGTACTTC. Its protein is CASSPRGAGETQYF.

The chain is built from TRBV9 and TRBJ2-1; TRBD1 agrees at 7 bases. V lost 2 bases and J lost 4; bases outside the gene matches: 12. The CDR3 loop spans 17 amino acids. Germline V CDR1 and CDR2: SGDLS, YYNGEE. The CDR3 region is CASSVGLGGPVYNEQFF. CDR3 nucleotide sequence: TGTGCCAGCAGCGTGGGCTTAGGGGGCCCCGTTTACAATGAGCAGTTCTTC.

This chain uses TRBV28 with TRBJ2-7; TRBD1 might be the D (6 bases). The CDR3 consists of 15 residues. V was clipped by 4 bases and J by 1 base, with 14 bases between them. Germline V CDR1 and CDR2: MDHEN, SYDVKM. CDR3 nucleotide sequence: TGTGCCAGCAGTTCCATACAGGGTAGTTCCTACGAGCAGTACTTC. This translates into CASSSIQGSSYEQYF. The variable domain in full, completed from reference TRBV28 and TRBJ2-7, reads DVKVTQSSRYLVKRTGEKVFLECVQDMDHENMFWYRQDPGLGLRLIYFSYDVKMKEKGDIPEGYSVSREKKERFSLILESASTNQTSMYLCASSSIQGSSYEQYFGPGTRLTVT.

This chain links TRBV7-2 with TRBJ2-3; 8 nucleotides line up with TRBD2. The CDR3 loop spans 14 amino acids. Unmatched junction bases numbered 7, after V lost 4 bases and J lost 7 bases. In germline, CDR1 is SGHTA, CDR2 FQGNSA. CDR3 nucleotide sequence: TGTGCCAGCAGCTCTCGGGAGGGCTGGCATACGCAGTATTTT. This encodes CASSSREGWHTQYF.

The DNA of the CDR3 is TGCGCCAGCAGCCCGGGATGGGTCCGCACAGATACGCAGTATTTT. Translating gives CASSPGWVRTDTQYF. The chain is built from TRBV5-1 and TRBJ2-3; a possible D gene is TRBD2 (5 bases). CDR3 length: 15 residues. Looked up from germline, CDR1 is SGHRS and CDR2 is YFSETQ. Deletions cut 4 bases from V and 1 base from J, with 13 bases between.

The genes are TRBV13 and TRBJ1-2; unclear D gene. CDR3 length equals 14 residues. Germline assignment: CDR1 PRHDT and CDR2 FYEKMQ (reference sequence). V dropped 2 bases and J dropped 2 bases, with 9 bases sitting between them. The CDR3 nucleotides read TGTGCCAGCAGCTTACGAGGGTTCAACTATGGCTACACCTTC. Residues: CASSLRGFNYGYTF.

The chain employs TRBV4-1 and TRBJ1-5; D is unclear. CDR1 MGHRA and CDR2 YSYEKL come from the germline V gene. CDR3 length: 15 residues. V shed 1 base and J shed 3 bases, with 10 bases lying between them. The CDR3 coding sequence is TGCGCCAGCAGCCAAGTGGGCAGCCCCAATCAGCCCCAGCATTTT. Residues: CASSQVGSPNQPQHF.

The chain uses TRBV18 and TRBJ2-3; no definite D call. Germline V gives CDR1 KGHSH, CDR2 LQKENI. Trimming removed 4 bases at V and 6 bases at J, with 8 bases between. The CDR3 totals 12 residues. The CDR3 coding sequence is TGTGCCAGCTCACGGTCCAGGGATACGCAGTATTTT. It translates to CASSRSRDTQYF.

The rearrangement uses TRBV18 and TRBJ1-2; no clear D gene. CDR3 length: 15 amino acids. V lost 3 bases and J lost 4, with 15 bases in between. Germline V gives CDR1 KGHSH, CDR2 LQKENI. The CDR3 DNA reads TGTGCCAGCTCACCTGACGGGTCGGCGGGCTATGGCTACACCTTC. As protein: CASSPDGSAGYGYTF.

This clone turned up a few times. The rearrangement uses TRBV18 and TRBJ2-7; 7 nucleotides align to TRBD2. CDR1 is KGHSH and CDR2 is LQKENI in the germline V gene. This CDR3 is built from 15 residues. V was pared by 4 bases and J by 0 bases, with 6 bases of the junction left unmatched. The CDR3 region has the DNA TGTGCCAGCTCACGGTCTAGCGGAGCCTCCTACGAGCAGTACTTC. Translated, it gives CASSRSSGASYEQYF. Together with reference TRBV18 and TRBJ2-7, the CDR3 gives the full variable domain: NAGVMQNPRHLVRRRGQEARLRCSPMKGHSHVYWYRQLPEEGLKFMVYLQKENIIDESGMPKERFSAEFPKEGPSILRIQQVVRGDSAAYFCASSRSSGASYEQYFGPGTRLTVT.

The genes are TRBV7-3 and TRBJ2-1; a weak D match, TRBD1 (5 bases). Germline CDR1 and CDR2: SGHTA and FQGTGA. Trimming stripped 3 bases from V and 6 bases from J, with 12 bases between. This CDR3 contains 14 residues. DNA for the CDR3: TGTGCCAGCAGCTTTTCACAGGCTTTCAATGAGCAGTTCTTC. The encoded protein is CASSFSQAFNEQFF.

J is TRBJ2-2 and V is TRBV12-3 or TRBV12-4; D ambiguous. V was pared by 7 bases and J by 0 bases, with 6 bases between. The CDR3 spans 13 residues. CDR3 coding DNA: TGTGCCAGCATTATTTCGAACACCGGGGAGCTGTTTTTT. Translation: CASIISNTGELFF.

V and J are TRBV24-1 and TRBJ2-5; 8 bases align to TRBD2. This CDR3 contains 15 residues. Germline V CDR1 and CDR2: KGHDR, SFDVKD. J was trimmed by 9 bases and V by 5 bases; bases with no gene match: 13. The CDR3 is CATSGRTRGGEAQYF. CDR3 in DNA: TGTGCCACCAGTGGCAGAACACGGGGGGGGGAAGCCCAGTACTTC.

The chain carries TRBV19 and TRBJ2-1, with 12 bases matching TRBD2. V lost 3 bases and J lost 3; bases outside the gene matches: 3. The CDR3 contains 16 residues. Germline lookup yields CDR1 LNHDA and CDR2 SQIVND (reference sequence). CDR3 coding DNA: TGTGCCAGTAGTATTGTACTAGCGGGGGGCTACAATGAGCAGTTCTTC. Protein: CASSIVLAGGYNEQFF.

The rearrangement joins TRBV4-2 to TRBJ2-5; tentatively, D is TRBD1 (6 bases). The germline gives CDR1 LGHNA, CDR2 YNFKEQ. V lost 0 bases and J 7 bases, leaving 12 bases between the germline ends. CDR3 length: 14 residues. The CDR3 DNA reads as TGTGCCAGCAGCCAAGAGGGGGAAGGGGGGACCCAGTACTTC. Translated, it gives CASSQEGEGGTQYF.

The rearrangement joins TRBV27 to TRBJ2-7; 10 nucleotides line up with TRBD1. Germline V gene lookup returns CDR1 MNHEY and CDR2 SMNVEV (reference sequence). This CDR3 region has 14 residues. The ends lost 3 bases at V and 4 bases at J; junction bases unmatched: 3. CDR3 amino acids: CASSFGDRGYEQYF. Here the CDR3 DNA reads TGTGCCAGCAGTTTTGGGGACAGGGGTTACGAGCAGTACTTC.

The chain combines TRBV5-1 with TRBJ2-7; 11 bases are a match to TRBD2. This CDR3 contains 15 residues. Germline CDR1 is SGHRS and CDR2 is YFSETQ. V was clipped by 4 bases and J by 1 base; unmatched bases: 4. The CDR3 DNA follows: TGCGCCAGCAGCCTCAGGACTAGCGGGTCCTACGAGCAGTACTTC. Translation gives CASSLRTSGSYEQYF.

This rearrangement joins TRBV3-1 (or the pseudogene TRBV3-2) to TRBJ2-4, with TRBD1 matching 12 bases. This CDR3 is built from 16 residues. J was trimmed by 8 bases and V by 1 base; bases with no gene match: 6. CDR1 is LGHDT and CDR2 is YNNKEL in the germline V gene (reference sequence). CDR3 amino acids: CASSQGDRGLGDIQYF. The CDR3 DNA is TGTGCCAGCAGCCAAGGGGACAGGGGGCTCGGGGACATTCAGTACTTC.

The genes are TRBV19 and TRBJ1-6, with 7 bases lining up with TRBD1. The length of the CDR3 is 14 residues. Looked up from germline, CDR1 is LNHDA and CDR2 is SQIVND (reference sequence). Trimming took 7 bases from V and 9 from J; bases not matched to a gene: 9. In DNA form, the CDR3 reads TGTGCCAGTACGACTACAGGGGCCGCTTCACCCCTCCACTTT. As protein: CASTTTGAASPLHF.

The chain employs TRBV30 and TRBJ2-1, with 8 bases that match TRBD2. The CDR3 length is 16 residues. Germline values: CDR1 GTSNPN, CDR2 SVGIG (reference sequence). After removal of 4 bases from V and 0 bases from J, the junction contained 8 bases not matched to a gene. The CDR3 region has the DNA TGTGCCTGGAACTCCAACGGGGGGGGCTCCTACAATGAGCAGTTCTTC. Its translation: CAWNSNGGGSYNEQFF.